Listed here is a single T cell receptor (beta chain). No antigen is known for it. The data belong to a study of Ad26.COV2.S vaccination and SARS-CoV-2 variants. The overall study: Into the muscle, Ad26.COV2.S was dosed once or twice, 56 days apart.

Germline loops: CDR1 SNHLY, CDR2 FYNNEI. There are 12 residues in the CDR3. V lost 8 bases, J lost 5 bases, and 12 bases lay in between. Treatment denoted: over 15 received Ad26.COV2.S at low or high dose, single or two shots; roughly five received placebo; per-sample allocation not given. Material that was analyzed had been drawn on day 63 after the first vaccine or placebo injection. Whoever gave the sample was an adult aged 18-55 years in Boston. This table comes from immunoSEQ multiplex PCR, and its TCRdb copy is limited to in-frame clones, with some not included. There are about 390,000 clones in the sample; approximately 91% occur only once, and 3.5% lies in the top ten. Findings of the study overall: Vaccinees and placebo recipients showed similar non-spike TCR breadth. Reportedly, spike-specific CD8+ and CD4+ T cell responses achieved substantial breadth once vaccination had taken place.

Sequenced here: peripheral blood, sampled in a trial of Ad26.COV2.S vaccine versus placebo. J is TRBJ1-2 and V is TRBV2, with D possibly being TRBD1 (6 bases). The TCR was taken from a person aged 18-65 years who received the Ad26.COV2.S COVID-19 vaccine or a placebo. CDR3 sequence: CASRRGSYGYTF. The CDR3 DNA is TGTGCCAGCCGGAGGGGGTCGTATGGCTACACCTTC.